This TCR beta chain was identified during a study of T-cell memory formation after mild COVID-19. Study conclusions and caveats: A subset of responding clones appeared in pre-infection memory, suggesting cross-reactive memory joined. There was no confirmation that second-wave clones peaking on day 37 were SARS-CoV-2 specific.

This clonotype was counted ten times or more. What it binds is unknown. Libraries for TCRalpha and TCRbeta carried sample barcodes and unique molecular identifiers via 5'RACE. TCRdb reanalysed the 5' RACE reads using MiXCR and keeps one entry per CDR3 protein. In the table there are approximately 350,000 distinct CDR3 sequences, approximately 15% of which are singletons. Material for sequencing was PBMCs or a T cell subset sorted from them (not recorded which). The TCR sequence derives from a young man who had mild COVID-19 (a few samples of this study predate the infection). Cell type and time point are not known.

Here the CDR3 reads CASSLPGQGANEQFF. CDR3 nucleotide sequence: TGCGCCAGCAGCCTCCCGGGACAGGGGGCAAATGAGCAGTTCTTC. The rearrangement links TRBV5-1 to TRBJ2-1; 12 bases agree with TRBD1. After removal of 4 bases from V and 7 bases from J, the junction contained 6 bases not matched to a gene. The germline V gene has CDR1 SGHRS and CDR2 YFSETQ. The CDR3 runs 15 residues.